The 22 T cell receptor beta chains presented below share a single source sample, sequenced in a study of blood T cells in healthy people across ages. Sample-barcoded 5' priming and a J-beta primer mix drove a second PCR of roughly 7 to 11 cycles. TCRdb reprocessed the 5' RACE reads with MiXCR, giving one entry per CDR3 protein. The table has around 900,000 distinct CDR3 sequences, roughly half seen once. What was sequenced was blood. These receptors were obtained from a woman in her sixties or seventies in good health.

The chain uses TRBV20-1 and TRBJ1-1; D remains ambiguous. V gave up 3 bases and J gave up 2 bases, with 4 bases separating them. Germline V gives CDR1 DFQATT, CDR2 SNEGSKA (reference sequence). This CDR3 comprises 11 residues. The DNA for the CDR3 is TGCAGTGCTAGCGGAAACACTGAAGCTTTCTTT. This gives the protein CSASGNTEAFF.

This clonotype appeared once. The chain employs TRBV28 and TRBJ2-7; D unclear. V was cut by 3 bases and J by 4 bases, with 7 bases left in between. Germline assignment: CDR1 MDHEN and CDR2 SYDVKM. The CDR3 extends over 12 amino acids. The CDR3 protein is CASSFKEYEQYF. The CDR3 DNA reads as TGTGCCAGCAGTTTTAAGGAGTACGAGCAGTACTTC.

The chain recombines TRBV7-2 with TRBJ2-3; tentatively, D is TRBD1 or TRBD2 (5 bases each). The CDR3 covers 15 residues. Trimming left V 5 bases short and J 0 bases short, with 12 bases between. The V gene's germline CDR1 is SGHTA and CDR2 FQGNSA. The CDR3 sequence is CASSPMGVSTDTQYF. The CDR3 DNA reads as TGTGCCAGCAGCCCAATGGGGGTCAGCACAGATACGCAGTATTTT.

This clonotype was counted between two and nine times. V usage is TRBV4-2 and J usage is TRBJ2-4; 10 positions match TRBD2. V gave up 1 base and J gave up 8 bases; unmatched junction bases: 11. Looked up from germline, CDR1 is LGHNA and CDR2 is YNFKEQ. This CDR3 contains 17 residues. CDR3 sequence reads: CASSQGIAGGQADIQYF. CDR3 sequence (DNA): TGTGCCAGCAGCCAAGGGATAGCGGGAGGCCAAGCGGACATTCAGTACTTC.

In DNA, the CDR3 is TGCAGTGCTAGAGATCTGGACGGCTACAATGAGCAGTTCTTC. This translates into CSARDLDGYNEQFF. The chain recombines TRBV20-1 with TRBJ2-1, with D hard to call. Germline CDR1 DFQATT, CDR2 SNEGSKA (reference sequence). This CDR3 spans 14 amino acids. V shed 0 bases and J shed 3 bases, with 9 bases lying between them.

The chain joins TRBV12-3 or TRBV12-4 to TRBJ1-5, with 7 bases that match TRBD1. The CDR3 spans 14 residues. J was trimmed by 2 bases and V by 9 bases; bases with no gene match: 7. In DNA form, the CDR3 reads TGTGCCAGTGGGCAGGGGGGTGGCAATCAGCCCCAGCATTTT. Translated: CASGQGGGNQPQHF.

This chain joins TRBV6-1 and TRBJ1-1; D is unclear. This CDR3 has 13 residues. V was pared by 5 bases and J by 5 bases, with 12 bases between. CDR1 and CDR2 (germline): MNHNS, SASEGT. CDR3 sequence: CASSKEGSTEAFF. In DNA form, the CDR3 reads TGTGCCAGCAGTAAGGAGGGCTCGACTGAAGCTTTCTTT.

This chain joins TRBV7-2 and TRBJ2-7; a possible D gene is TRBD1 (6 bases). CDR3 length: 14 residues. The V gene's germline CDR1 is SGHTA and CDR2 FQGNSA. V lost 4 bases and J lost 2, with 12 bases in between. CDR3 sequence (DNA): TGTGCCAGCAGCTCCGGACAGCACCCCTACGAGCAGTACTTC. Encoded protein: CASSSGQHPYEQYF.

This clonotype came up a few times. Germline and junction disagree at one end, which may indicate a read error. The chain couples TRBV20-1 to TRBJ2-5; D ambiguous. The assigned J gene may be wrong: the sequence end matches TRBJ2-7 better. Germline V lookup: CDR1 DFQATT, CDR2 SNEGSKA (reference sequence). This CDR3 comprises 12 residues. This chain's CDR3 is CSASKGAYEQYF. As DNA, the CDR3 is TGTAGTGCTAGTAAGGGCGCCTACGAGCAGTACTTC.

This clonotype has just a few counts. The V call is TRBV3-1, the J call TRBJ2-5, with 8 bases aligning to TRBD2. This CDR3 contains 16 residues. Unmatched junction bases numbered 11, after V lost 4 bases and J lost 4 bases. Germline-derived CDR1 and CDR2 are LGHDT and YNNKEL (reference sequence). CDR3 nucleotides: TGTGCCAGCAGCCCTTGGACGGGAGGGCCAGGAGAGACCCAGTACTTC. This gives the protein CASSPWTGGPGETQYF.

V is TRBV6-5 and J is TRBJ2-5; TRBD1 matches 8 bases. The J call may not be correct, given that the DNA end is closer to TRBJ2-7. Germline V CDR1 and CDR2: MNHEY, SVGAGI. The length of the CDR3 is 15 residues. CDR3 sequence: CASSYSRTGMDEQYF. The CDR3, as DNA: TGTGCCAGCAGTTACTCAAGGACAGGGATGGACGAGCAGTACTTC.

The sample holds a few counts of this clonotype. This chain connects TRBV7-6 to TRBJ2-7, with 7 bases lining up with TRBD2. The CDR3 has 15 residues. The V and J ends lost 5 bases and 2 bases, in that order; junction bases with no gene match: 9. Germline V gene lookup returns CDR1 SGHVS and CDR2 FNYEAQ. The CDR3: CASSLKRDGPYEQYF. The CDR3 DNA reads as TGTGCCAGCAGCCTCAAGCGGGATGGACCCTACGAGCAGTACTTC.

This clonotype has just one count. The CDR3 DNA sequence: TGTGCCAGCAGTTTAGCGGGAGGGCGCGGTGAGCAGTTCTTC. Protein: CASSLAGGRGEQFF. The chain links TRBV28 to TRBJ2-1; 9 positions match TRBD2. CDR1 MDHEN and CDR2 SYDVKM come from the germline V gene. This CDR3 contains 14 residues. Trimming took 2 bases from V and 9 from J; bases not matched to a gene: 5. Based on the CDR3 plus reference TRBV28 and TRBJ2-1, the full variable domain is DVKVTQSSRYLVKRTGEKVFLECVQDMDHENMFWYRQDPGLGLRLIYFSYDVKMKEKGDIPEGYSVSREKKERFSLILESASTNQTSMYLCASSLAGGRGEQFFGPGTRLTVL.

This chain links TRBV18 with TRBJ2-6, with TRBD1 identical over 7 bases. CDR3 size: 16 residues. CDR1 KGHSH and CDR2 LQKENI come from the germline V gene. J lost 2 bases, V lost 4 bases, and 5 bases had no gene match. The CDR3 reads CASSQTQGAGANVLTF. CDR3 DNA: TGTGCCAGCTCACAGACCCAGGGGGCTGGGGCCAACGTCCTGACTTTC.

This chain links TRBV2 with TRBJ2-2, with D possibly being TRBD2 (5 bases). Germline CDR1 SNHLY, CDR2 FYNNEI. The CDR3 consists of 15 residues. Trimming cost V 7 bases and J 3 bases, with 15 bases left between them. CDR3 sequence (DNA): TGTGCCAGCAAGCCCGAACAGCGGCACACCGGGGAGCTGTTTTTT. Translating gives CASKPEQRHTGELFF.

This clonotype was found a few times. This rearrangement joins TRBV9 to TRBJ2-3; D remains ambiguous. Germline V gives CDR1 SGDLS, CDR2 YYNGEE. The CDR3 runs 12 residues. V was shortened by 4 bases and J by 6 bases, with 9 bases between the two germline ends. The CDR3 DNA is TGTGCCAGCAGCCCCCGGATGGATACGCAGTATTTT. Translated: CASSPRMDTQYF. Full variable domain (remainder filled in from reference TRBV9 and TRBJ2-3): DSGVTQTPKHLITATGQRVTLRCSPRSGDLSVYWYQQSLDQGLQFLIQYYNGEERAKGNILERFSAQQFPDLHSELNLSSLELGDSALYFCASSPRMDTQYFGPGTRLTVL.

This clonotype was recorded at least ten times. The chain is built from TRBV7-2 and TRBJ2-7; D is perhaps TRBD2 (5 bases). Germline V gene data show CDR1 as SGHTA and CDR2 as FQGNSA. The CDR3 runs to 15 residues. V was pared by 1 base and J by 3 bases, with 13 bases between. CDR3 DNA sequence: TGTGCCAGCAGCTTAGGTGGGAACGGGGTCTACGAGCAGTACTTC. Amino acids: CASSLGGNGVYEQYF.

This chain joins TRBV5-6 and TRBJ2-3; D remains unclear. V was pared by 1 base and J by 0 bases, with 12 bases between. Germline V gene sequence: CDR1 SGHDT, CDR2 YYEEEE. CDR3 size: 16 residues. The CDR3 reads CASSLRPPSSTDTQYF. The CDR3 DNA reads TGTGCCAGCAGCTTGCGGCCACCCTCTAGCACAGATACGCAGTATTTT. Combining the CDR3 with reference TRBV5-6 and TRBJ2-3 gives the whole variable domain DAGVTQSPTHLIKTRGQQVTLRCSPKSGHDTVSWYQQALGQGPQFIFQYYEEEERQRGNFPDRFSGHQFPNYSSELNVNALLLGDSALYLCASSLRPPSSTDTQYFGPGTRLTVL.

This clonotype was detected many times. The rearrangement links TRBV7-2 to TRBJ1-2; D uncertain. Germline loops: CDR1 SGHTA, CDR2 FQGNSA. The V gene lost 2 bases and the J gene lost 6 bases, with 7 bases spanning the gap. This CDR3 contains 12 residues. The CDR3: CASSLFQDGYTF. CDR3 coding DNA: TGTGCCAGCAGCTTATTTCAGGATGGCTACACCTTC.

The gene calls are TRBV14 and TRBJ1-2; possible D gene TRBD1, 5 bases. CDR3 size: 16 residues. Trimming removed 3 bases at V and 2 bases at J, with 16 bases between. Germline values: CDR1 SGHDN, CDR2 FVKESK. The CDR3 nucleotides are TGTGCCAGCAGCCAGGACAAGAAGACAGACAACTATGGCTACACCTTC. Amino acids: CASSQDKKTDNYGYTF.

The sample holds a few counts of this clonotype. J is TRBJ1-1 and V is TRBV5-1; possible D gene TRBD1, 5 bases. Germline lookup yields CDR1 SGHRS and CDR2 YFSETQ. V was trimmed by 4 bases and J by 2 bases, leaving 15 bases between them. This CDR3 has 15 amino acids. CDR3 protein: CASSAGSMVNTEAFF. CDR3 DNA sequence: TGCGCCAGCAGCGCAGGGTCCATGGTTAACACTGAAGCTTTCTTT.

The V and J genes are TRBV29-1 and TRBJ2-5; the D gene is possibly TRBD1 (5 bases). CDR3 length equals 12 residues. Germline-derived CDR1 and CDR2 are SQVTM and ANQGSEA. Trimming took 4 bases from V and 3 from J, leaving 9 bases between them. The CDR3: CSVVVREETQYF. As DNA, the CDR3 is TGCAGCGTTGTGGTCAGGGAAGAGACCCAGTACTTC. Full variable domain (outside the CDR3, taken from reference TRBV29-1 and TRBJ2-5): SAVISQKPSRDICQRGTSLTIQCQVDSQVTMMFWYRQQPGQSLTLIATANQGSEATYESGFVIDKFPISRPNLTFSTLTVSNMSPEDSSIYLCSVVVREETQYFGPGTRLLVL.